This T cell receptor (beta chain) was sequenced in a study of response to subunit inactivated influenza vaccine. This clonotype showed up just a few times. The antigen remains unidentified. Findings and caveats of the study: Authors suggested each seasonal influenza vaccination recruits few new T cells.

CDR1 is LGHDT and CDR2 is YNNKEL in the germline V gene (reference sequence). The V end was cut by 3 bases, the J end by 3 bases, with 11 bases between. The CDR3 spans 14 residues. TCRdb independently ran MiXCR on the RT-PCR reads; one entry per CDR3 protein. The table has some 800,000 distinct CDR3 sequences, 21% seen once; the top ten hold roughly 10%. The clonotype was recovered from a man aged 45 to 65 who received an inactivated influenza vaccine. This sample comprised PBMCs from blood, obtained around 5 days after vaccination. The gene calls are TRBV3-1 and TRBJ1-2; D is ambiguous. The CDR3 loop is CASSQRRLDYGYTF. The CDR3 DNA reads as TGTGCCAGCAGCCAGAGGAGGCTAGACTATGGCTACACCTTC.